The 5 T cell receptor beta chains in this list originate from one sample, sequenced in a study of cytomegalovirus exposure and HLA in healthy donors. PCR involved 60 Vbeta and 13 Jbeta primers. The table came from immunoSEQ multiplex PCR; TCRdb's copy has only in-frame clones and leaves some out. The sample has about 190,000 clones, more than 65% seen once; the top ten hold 3% to 4%. The sequencing sample was made of PBMCs. All receptors derive from a man aged 45-65 years in good health and CMV-seronegative.

The genes are TRBV27 and TRBJ2-7; 7 bases are shared with TRBD1. The CDR3 sequence is 14 residues long. With V trimmed by 4 bases and J by 2 bases, 5 bases remained unmatched. In germline, CDR1 is MNHEY, CDR2 SMNVEV (reference sequence). Written as DNA, the CDR3 is TGTGCCAGCAGTTCGACAGGGAGCACCTACGAGCAGTACTTC. This gives the protein CASSSTGSTYEQYF.

The V call is TRBV4-1, the J call TRBJ2-5; TRBD1 matches at 7 bases. The junction had 10 bases not matched to a gene; V was cut back by 1 base and J by 2 bases. Germline V gives CDR1 MGHRA, CDR2 YSYEKL. The CDR3 totals 17 residues. The CDR3 sequence: CASSQVRTRDSQETQYF. The CDR3 DNA reads as TGCGCCAGCAGCCAAGTGCGGACAAGGGACAGTCAAGAGACCCAGTACTTC.

The count of this clone is one. V gene TRBV6-1 combines with J gene TRBJ1-5; the D gene is possibly TRBD1 (6 bases). CDR1 is MNHNS, CDR2 SASEGT, per germline. V was trimmed by 4 bases and J by 1 base, leaving 8 bases between them. The CDR3 contains 14 residues. The CDR3 DNA sequence: TGTGCCAGCAGTGCCAGGGGAAGCAATCAGCCCCAGCATTTT. This gives the protein CASSARGSNQPQHF.

The chain combines TRBV5-1 with TRBJ1-2; the match to TRBD1 covers 7 bases. The V segment lost 4 bases and the J segment 5 bases; nucleotides outside the gene matches: 11. The V gene's germline CDR1 is SGHRS and CDR2 YFSETQ. This CDR3 contains 15 residues. CDR3 protein: CASSPTGQPRYGYTF. In DNA, the CDR3 is TGCGCCAGCAGCCCCACGGGACAGCCGCGGTATGGCTACACCTTC.

This chain joins TRBV2 and TRBJ2-4; the match to TRBD1 covers 8 bases. V lost 4 bases to trimming and J lost 8 bases; unmatched junction nucleotides: 4. The CDR3 length is 13 residues. Germline values: CDR1 SNHLY, CDR2 FYNNEI. This CDR3 is CASSVDRGDIQYF. Written as DNA, the CDR3 is TGTGCCAGCAGTGTCGACAGGGGAGACATTCAGTACTTC.